This note documents a single T cell receptor (beta chain) sequence. It lacks a known antigen. Per-nucleotide qualities are absent, and no much larger clonotype sits a single base away. This sample was taken from a study of T cells in Graves' hyperthyroidism and ophthalmopathy (dated by TCRdb to about 2019). About the study as a whole: Peripheral blood was collected at initial diagnosis, before any treatment. Thyroid tissue and blood T-cell repertoires from about six Graves' hyperthyroidism patients were also compared in the study. TCR Vbeta CDR3 sequencing of some 140 peripheral blood samples (under 45 ophthalmopathy, about 74 hyperthyroidism and roughly 17 progressor patients) is reported in the paper. To identify TCR V-J signatures that set the groups apart, the researchers used a discovery cohort of 100 patients, made up of 40 to 45 with Graves' ophthalmopathy and about 55 with stable Graves' hyperthyroidism. For training and testing, the 100 or so patients in the discovery cohort were randomly divided in a 7:3 ratio. Whether ophthalmopathy could be predicted prospectively was tested in an independent validation cohort made up of roughly 19 hyperthyroidism patients plus 17 patients who later progressed to ophthalmopathy. Following sampling, methimazole starting at 30 mg daily was given to hyperthyroidism patients, and high-dose intravenous methylprednisolone was given to ophthalmopathy patients.

Stable Graves' hyperthyroidism was defined as no progression to ophthalmopathy during 18 months of follow-up. Hyperthyroidism patients were newly diagnosed, with disease duration under 2 months, and aged 18 to 65 years. The study excluded patients with uncontrolled infections, other autoimmune diseases, pregnancy or lactation. Diagnoses were established on the basis of clinical symptoms, serum thyroxine and TRAb, thyroid ultrasound, and orbital computed tomography. PBMCs were separated from around 9.1 ml of fresh peripheral blood using Ficoll-Paque density gradient centrifugation. Total RNA was extracted using Trizol reagent, and RNA quality was assessed on an Agilent 2100 Bioanalyzer. What the research found in general, with its limitations: In cross-validation, a model built on a 13 V-J signature told ophthalmopathy apart from stable hyperthyroidism with less than 90% sensitivity and about 81% specificity, and in testing the same model reached 80%/75%. Blood samples also contained most of the expanded thyroid clonotypes (frequency above 0.001), which suggests that blood repertoires may reflect thyroid immune responses. No statistical method was used to set the sample size in advance, and investigators knew the group allocation. In validation, the model predicted progression to ophthalmopathy a median of roughly 6.5 months before onset, with roughly 71% sensitivity and roughly 77% specificity.

Taken from the germline V gene, the CDR1 and CDR2 loops are MDHEN and SYDVKM. V has 4 bases trimmed and J has 2 bases trimmed; junction bases matching no gene number 5. There are 14 amino acids in the CDR3, from cysteine to phenylalanine inclusive. This entry keeps only the CDR3 DNA: 42 bases, framed from base 1. Amplification of TCR beta CDR3 regions was carried out from RNA transcripts. The TCR CDR3 was subjected to a first round of RT-PCR using the HTBI primer set and the Qiagen OneStep RT-PCR kit. The libraries were constructed in a second round of multiplex PCR and then size-selected and purified. Paired-end sequencing of the libraries was performed with 100 bp reads on an Illumina HiSeq2000. Per the source publication's procedure: Raw data were processed with SOAPnuke, discarding reads with adapters, uncalled bases, mean Phred below 15, or no exact constant-primer or identifier match. High-quality paired reads were merged with COPE v1.2.5, and unique nucleotide sequences were defined as clonotypes. MiTCR v1.1 was used to align the clonotypes against IMGT TRBV, TRBD and TRBJ reference segments. The analysis was restricted to V-J combinations with a frequency above 0.0001, which together covered about 99% of the repertoires. The TCS score was defined as F50 (clonal expansion) divided by E x V (chaos), with BLOSUM62-based TCRdist calculated between CDR3 peptides within each V-J. Welch's t-statistics and random forest reduced approximately 520 V-J features to some 14, which were used in a naive Bayes classifier (R e1071). TCRdb cleaned the public reads at Q25 with fastp, built clones with MiXCR and kept in-frame beta chains. Rows matching on CDR3 protein sequence are summarized as one entry with the most common DNA and genes. TCRdb, not the original authors, processed these V and J calls. The sample yields about 200,000 distinct CDR3 sequences; roughly 15% were counted once. The top ten hold approximately 50% of the sample.

The sequence was obtained from a man in his fifties with Graves' hyperthyroidism. Sequenced sample: blood. The chain joins TRBV28 to TRBJ2-7; TRBD2 aligns with 7 central bases. The CDR3 amino acid sequence is: CASSSPGGTYEQYF. The nucleotide sequence is TGTGCCAGCAGTTCCCCGGGAGGCACCTACGAGCAGTACTTC.